The 20 T cell receptor beta chains below come from one sample, sequenced in a study of response to subunit inactivated influenza vaccine (dated by TCRdb to about 2018). The method was RT-PCR. Reads for this sample came from an Illumina HiSeq 2500. TCRdb itself trimmed the public reads at Q25 with fastp, ran MiXCR and retained productive beta chains. Under each unique CDR3 protein, matching rows form one entry showing the most common genes and DNA. The sample table shows fewer than 600,000 distinct CDR3 sequences, and 7.2% are seen once. The ten largest clones add up to 13% of the sample. The source material was PBMCs from blood, sampled less than 25 months after vaccination. All receptors come from a man between 50 and 70 years old who received an inactivated influenza vaccine. Donor details come from another sample of the same person, matched by shared clones.

The rearrangement links TRBV12-3 or TRBV12-4 to TRBJ2-3; tentative D call: TRBD2 (5 bases). CDR3 length equals 13 residues. V lost 7 bases and J 2 bases, leaving 10 bases between the germline ends. This CDR3 is CASKWENTDTQYF. In nucleotides, the CDR3 is TGTGCCAGCAAGTGGGAGAACACAGATACGCAGTATTTT.

At least ten counts were recorded for this clonotype. This chain uses TRBV20-1 with TRBJ2-1; TRBD1 matches at 8 bases. The CDR3 has 15 amino acids. V was clipped by 0 bases and J by 1 base; unmatched bases: 2. Looked up from germline, CDR1 is DFQATT and CDR2 is SNEGSKA (reference sequence). CDR3 nucleotides: TGCAGTGCTAGAGACAGGGGGCTGTCCTACAATGAGCAGTTCTTC. Its translation: CSARDRGLSYNEQFF.

The chain combines TRBV12-3 or TRBV12-4 with TRBJ1-1; D perhaps matches TRBD1 (6 bases). Trimming took off 3 bases at V and 11 bases at J, with 13 bases between the two ends. This CDR3 comprises 12 residues. DNA of the CDR3: TGTGCCAGCAGTTTTAACAGGGTATGGGCTTTCTTT. Translation gives CASSFNRVWAFF.

The V call is TRBV12-3 or TRBV12-4, the J call TRBJ1-4; TRBD1 might be the D (5 bases). V was trimmed by 2 bases and J by 8 bases, leaving 9 bases between them. The CDR3 spans 13 residues. The CDR3 reads CASSLTGGEKLFF. As DNA, the CDR3 is TGTGCCAGCAGTTTAACAGGCGGAGAAAAACTGTTTTTT.

This chain connects TRBV20-1 to TRBJ2-1; 11 nucleotides agree with TRBD2. CDR3 size: 13 residues. Per germline, CDR1 DFQATT and CDR2 SNEGSKA (reference sequence). V lost 2 bases and J lost 9; bases outside the gene matches: 3. The CDR3 DNA sequence: TGCAGTGCTAGAACCACTAGCGGGAGTGAGCAGTTCTTC. Amino acid sequence: CSARTTSGSEQFF.

This clonotype was detected ten times or more. The chain joins TRBV15 to TRBJ2-2; the match to TRBD2 covers 9 bases. Germline V CDR1 and CDR2: LNHNV, YYDKDF (reference sequence). The CDR3 length is 15 residues. V lost 6 bases, J lost 2 bases, and 4 bases stayed unmatched. The CDR3 is CATRIAGVNTGELFF. The CDR3 bases are TGTGCCACCAGAATAGCGGGGGTTAACACCGGGGAGCTGTTTTTT.

V gene TRBV9 combines with J gene TRBJ2-2, with 7 nucleotides matching TRBD2. CDR1 and CDR2 from the germline V gene are SGDLS and YYNGEE. The CDR3 loop spans 14 amino acids. V was pared by 0 bases and J by 6 bases, with 2 bases of the junction left unmatched. Here the CDR3 DNA reads TGTGCCAGCAGCGTAGCAGGACTAGCCGGGGAGCTGTTTTTT. Translating it yields CASSVAGLAGELFF. The full variable domain, in which reference TRBV9 and TRBJ2-2 provide the parts outside the CDR3, is DSGVTQTPKHLITATGQRVTLRCSPRSGDLSVYWYQQSLDQGLQFLIQYYNGEERAKGNILERFSAQQFPDLHSELNLSSLELGDSALYFCASSVAGLAGELFFGEGSRLTVL.

V usage is TRBV11-2 and J usage is TRBJ1-1, with D possibly TRBD1 on 5 matching bases. CDR3 length: 14 amino acids. Germline V gives CDR1 SGHAT, CDR2 FQNNGV. V lost 0 bases, J lost 1 base, and 6 bases lay in between. The CDR3 protein is CASSLERGNTEAFF. The CDR3 nucleotides are TGTGCCAGCAGCTTAGAGAGGGGGAACACTGAAGCTTTCTTT.

The chain carries TRBV7-2 and TRBJ1-1; 7 positions match TRBD1. CDR1 and CDR2 from the germline V gene are SGHTA and FQGNSA. The CDR3 loop spans 13 amino acids. V lost 3 bases and J lost 6; bases outside the gene matches: 4. In DNA form, the CDR3 reads TGTGCCAGCAGCTTTCGGGACAGCCCTGAAGCTTTCTTT. Translated: CASSFRDSPEAFF.

This clonotype has at least ten counts. V is TRBV7-2 and J is TRBJ2-7; D perhaps matches TRBD2 (5 bases). The V gene's germline CDR1 is SGHTA and CDR2 FQGNSA. The CDR3 spans 16 residues. The V and J ends lost 2 bases and 3 bases respectively, with 17 bases between them. CDR3 DNA: TGTGCCAGCAGCTTATCAGTTTACGGGATAGGCTACGAGCAGTACTTC. The encoded protein is CASSLSVYGIGYEQYF.

J is TRBJ1-6 and V is TRBV6-5, with D perhaps matching TRBD1 (5 bases). CDR1 is MNHEY and CDR2 is SVGAGI in the germline V gene. The CDR3 covers 15 residues. V was clipped by 0 bases and J by 7 bases, with 10 bases between them. The CDR3 DNA is TGTGCCAGCAGTTACTCGAGGCGGGGGAATTCACCCCTCCACTTT. Amino acid sequence: CASSYSRRGNSPLHF.

There are a few counts of this clonotype. V and J are TRBV27 and TRBJ2-1; TRBD2 agrees at 12 bases. The CDR3 totals 16 residues. Trimming cost V 3 bases and J 8 bases; bases outside gene matches: 8. Germline CDR1 reads MNHEY; CDR2 reads SMNVEV (reference sequence). The CDR3 spells CASSFLAGGPVDEQFF. In DNA form, the CDR3 reads TGTGCCAGCAGTTTTCTAGCGGGAGGGCCGGTGGATGAGCAGTTCTTC.

J is TRBJ2-1 and V is TRBV12-2; the table names TRBD2, a call not compared with the DNA. TRBV12-2 is recorded as a pseudogene. This CDR3 has 17 residues. CDR3 protein: CASRSNPTGPTYNEQFF. CDR3 bases: TGTGCAAGTCGCTCCAACCCTACCGGGCCGACCTACAATGAGCAGTTCTTC.

This clonotype was detected ten times or more. The chain is built from TRBV28 and TRBJ2-5, with D possibly being TRBD2 (6 bases). This CDR3 is built from 13 residues. Germline V gives CDR1 MDHEN, CDR2 SYDVKM. The V gene lost 8 bases and the J gene lost 2 bases, with 12 bases spanning the gap. This CDR3 is CASGEDSQETQYF. In DNA, the CDR3 is TGTGCCAGCGGGGAGGACTCGCAAGAGACCCAGTACTTC.

This clonotype was seen ten or more times. The chain joins TRBV18 to TRBJ2-5; perhaps TRBD1 as D (6 bases). This CDR3 spans 14 amino acids. Germline V gene data show CDR1 as KGHSH and CDR2 as LQKENI. Trimming stripped 2 bases from V and 3 bases from J, with 10 bases between. The chain's CDR3 is CASSPSRTEETQYF. The CDR3 DNA follows: TGTGCCAGCTCACCATCCAGGACAGAAGAGACCCAGTACTTC.

This clonotype was observed a few times. The chain joins TRBV20-1 to TRBJ2-7; 9 bases map to TRBD2. V lost 4 bases and J lost 5; bases outside the gene matches: 9. The CDR3 has 14 amino acids. CDR1 is DFQATT, CDR2 SNEGSKA, per germline (reference sequence). The CDR3 spells CSATTSGLDNEQYF. The CDR3 bases are TGCAGTGCTACGACTAGCGGCCTGGATAACGAGCAGTACTTC.

This clonotype appeared a few times. The chain recombines TRBV12-3 or TRBV12-4 with TRBJ2-5; a possible D gene is TRBD2 (5 bases). The CDR3 is 15 residues long. Deletions cut 6 bases from V and 2 bases from J, with 16 bases between. CDR3 nucleotides: TGTGCCAGCAGCCTCGGGAAGCTGCCGCAAGAGACCCAGTACTTC. It specifies CASSLGKLPQETQYF.

This clonotype was detected only a few times. The chain has TRBV5-1 and TRBJ2-5; 7 nucleotides agree with TRBD1. The junction had 5 bases not matched to a gene; V was cut back by 4 bases and J by 5 bases. This CDR3 is built from 13 residues. Germline CDR1 reads SGHRS; CDR2 reads YFSETQ. CDR3 nucleotide sequence: TGCGCCAGCAGCGACAGGGTATCGGAGACCCAGTACTTC. Its translation is CASSDRVSETQYF. Variable domain in full (rest from reference TRBV5-1 and TRBJ2-5): KAGVTQTPRYLIKTRGQQVTLSCSPISGHRSVSWYQQTPGQGLQFLFEYFSETQRNKGNFPGRFSGRQFSNSRSEMNVSTLELGDSALYLCASSDRVSETQYFGPGTRLLVL.

This clonotype turned up a few times. This chain connects TRBV20-1 to TRBJ2-1; 12 bases fit TRBD2. The germline gives CDR1 DFQATT, CDR2 SNEGSKA (reference sequence). V was pared by 8 bases and J by 9 bases, with 8 bases of the junction left unmatched. The CDR3 extends over 13 amino acids. The CDR3 loop is CSTTSGGPGEQFF. The CDR3 nucleotides are TGCAGTACAACTAGCGGGGGGCCTGGTGAGCAGTTCTTC.

The J gene is TRBJ2-1, the V gene TRBV24-1, with D perhaps TRBD1 (6 bases). Trimming shortened V by 7 bases and J by 7 bases, and 13 bases separated the two germline ends. In germline, CDR1 is KGHDR, CDR2 SFDVKD. CDR3 length: 13 amino acids. CDR3: CATRLTGRNEQFF. The CDR3 region has the DNA TGTGCCACCAGGCTTACAGGGCGAAATGAGCAGTTCTTC.